The 10 T cell receptor beta chains reported below all come from one sample, sequenced in a study of cytomegalovirus exposure and HLA in healthy donors. This PCR relied on a set of 60 Vbeta primers and 13 Jbeta primers. Sequencing was performed with immunoSEQ multiplex PCR; in TCRdb, only in-frame clones are kept and a portion is missing. Here the sample spans roughly 110,000 clones, about 74% being singletons. Sequencing was carried out using PBMCs. The receptor source for this set is a man aged 25-45 years in good health and CMV-seropositive.

The CDR3: CAWAGTGLYGYTF. The CDR3 nucleotides are TGTGCCTGGGCCGGGACAGGGCTCTATGGCTACACCTTC. The chain recombines TRBV30 with TRBJ1-2, with TRBD1 matching over 9 bases. The CDR3 is 13 amino acids. CDR1 is GTSNPN, CDR2 SVGIG, per germline (reference sequence). Trimming removed 5 bases from V and 4 bases from J; junction bases left unmatched: 5.

The chain couples TRBV29-1 to TRBJ1-3; D is ambiguous. CDR3 size: 13 residues. V lost 4 bases and J 0 bases, leaving 7 bases between the germline ends. CDR1 and CDR2 from the germline V gene are SQVTM and ANQGSEA. The CDR3 is CSVVPNSGNTIYF. CDR3 nucleotides: TGCAGCGTTGTTCCCAACTCTGGAAACACCATATATTTT. Full variable domain (missing parts from reference TRBV29-1 and TRBJ1-3): SAVISQKPSRDICQRGTSLTIQCQVDSQVTMMFWYRQQPGQSLTLIATANQGSEATYESGFVIDKFPISRPNLTFSTLTVSNMSPEDSSIYLCSVVPNSGNTIYFGEGSWLTVV.

V and J are TRBV10-2 and TRBJ2-3; TRBD2 matches at 16 bases. This CDR3 comprises 16 residues. Germline-derived CDR1 and CDR2 are WSHSY and SAAADI. After removal of 6 bases from V and 2 bases from J, the junction contained 2 bases not matched to a gene. The CDR3 coding sequence is TGCGCCAGCAGCGGGACTAGCGGGGGGGCCACAGATACGCAGTATTTT. Amino acids: CASSGTSGGATDTQYF.

This clone was detected once. The chain employs TRBV4-2 and TRBJ1-6, with TRBD1 identical over 10 bases. J was trimmed by 7 bases and V by 1 base; bases with no gene match: 1. The CDR3 length is 15 residues. The V gene's germline CDR1 is LGHNA and CDR2 YNFKEQ. CDR3 sequence (DNA): TGTGCCAGCAGCCAAGGGACAGGGGGGAATTCACCCCTCCACTTT. This translates into CASSQGTGGNSPLHF.

The rearrangement joins TRBV28 to TRBJ2-7, with 9 bases identical to TRBD1. This CDR3 has 14 residues. V shed 6 bases, J shed 6 bases, and the junction held 9 bases outside the gene matches. Germline CDR1 and CDR2: MDHEN and SYDVKM. CDR3 loop: CASRQTGGQREQYF. The CDR3 DNA sequence: TGTGCCAGCAGGCAGACAGGGGGACAGCGCGAGCAGTACTTC.

This clone was detected only once. This rearrangement joins TRBV6-5 to TRBJ2-7; 10 bases match TRBD1. From germline, CDR1 is MNHEY and CDR2 SVGAGI. The CDR3 has 14 amino acids. V lost 4 bases to trimming and J lost 6 bases; unmatched junction nucleotides: 6. CDR3: CASSSRTGGSEQYF. CDR3 nucleotide sequence: TGTGCCAGCAGTTCGCGGACAGGGGGAAGCGAGCAGTACTTC.

This clone came up a few times. V and J are TRBV30 and TRBJ1-6, with D tentatively TRBD1 (5 bases). The CDR3 is 15 residues long. Germline-derived CDR1 and CDR2 are GTSNPN and SVGIG (reference sequence). The V end was cut by 2 bases, the J end by 7 bases, with 15 bases between. The CDR3 region is CAWSRGLSGNSPLHF. The DNA of the CDR3 is TGTGCCTGGAGTCGGGGCCTGAGCGGGAATTCACCCCTCCACTTT.

The gene calls are TRBV5-1 and TRBJ2-7; a possible D gene is TRBD1 (6 bases). The CDR3 contains 14 residues. From germline, CDR1 is SGHRS and CDR2 YFSETQ. Trimming removed 2 bases at V and 0 bases at J, with 9 bases between. CDR3 in DNA: TGCGCCAGCAGCTTTACAGGGAGCTCCTACGAGCAGTACTTC. Protein: CASSFTGSSYEQYF.

This chain links TRBV4-1 with TRBJ2-7, with 7 bases identical to TRBD1. This CDR3 has 16 amino acids. Looked up from germline, CDR1 is MGHRA and CDR2 is YSYEKL. The V segment lost 0 bases and the J segment 6 bases; nucleotides outside the gene matches: 11. CDR3 protein: CASSQEGLQGKSEQYF. The CDR3 nucleotides are TGCGCCAGCAGCCAAGAGGGGTTACAGGGGAAGTCCGAGCAGTACTTC.

Ten or more counts support this clone. This chain joins TRBV5-1 and TRBJ2-7; tentatively, D is TRBD2 (5 bases). This CDR3 has 14 residues. CDR1 is SGHRS, CDR2 YFSETQ, per germline. The V and J ends lost 1 base and 2 bases respectively, with 10 bases between them. CDR3 region: CASSLWAGPYEQYF. Here the CDR3 DNA reads TGCGCCAGCAGCTTGTGGGCGGGCCCCTACGAGCAGTACTTC.